This TCR beta chain appears in the sequencing data of a study of T cell responses to AZD1222 COVID-19 vaccine. General study points: Spike-spanning, vaccine-associated CD4 TCRs were dominant at 160-218 and 743-854. At baseline, just 5 or 6 AZD1222 recipients tested seropositive. White British ancestry dominated among donors, who included more females, and clonal diversity was possibly underestimated. Two AZD1222 doses significantly raised spike-specific TCR breadth and depth over controls.

The CDR3 totals 15 residues. Germline V gene lookup returns CDR1 SGHRS and CDR2 YFSETQ. Losses at the gene ends were 0 bases for V and 5 bases for J; bases not matched to a gene: 3. TCRdb's copy holds only in-frame clones and misses some; the assay was immunoSEQ multiplex PCR. Altogether about 93,000 clones are present, 70% to 90% being singletons, with the ten largest covering about 6%. Notes on this clone: Its antigen is not identified.

The sample was peripheral blood, taken on day 0 of AZD1222 vaccination. The origin of this receptor is an adult in good health. The genes are TRBV5-1 and TRBJ2-7, with TRBD1 identical over 12 bases. The chain's CDR3 is CASSLEGTGGNEQYF. Written as DNA, the CDR3 is TGCGCCAGCAGCTTGGAGGGGACAGGGGGCAACGAGCAGTACTTC.